This is a list of T cell receptor beta chains from one sample in a study of early T cells in non-severe SARS-CoV-2 infection. Each CDR3 protein gets one entry after TCRdb re-called the 5' RACE reads with MiXCR. Of approximately 84,000 distinct CDR3 sequences listed, approximately 13% are singletons. Sequences were obtained from whole blood. These receptors were collected from an adult who was a healthcare worker with PCR-confirmed SARS-CoV-2 infection or an uninfected control (not recorded which). Both conserved end residues are part of each CDR3. D genes are given only for firm matches.

v_call	j_call	d_call	cdr3_aa
TRBV7-3	TRBJ2-2	-	CASSPNGLSNTGELFF
TRBV5-1	TRBJ1-4	-	CASSLDVTGREKLFF
TRBV3-1	TRBJ2-2	-	CASSRRGQGGSGELFF
TRBV5-1	TRBJ2-3	-	CASSFGPPDTQYF
TRBV20-1	TRBJ1-3	-	CSASRGVEGNTIYF
TRBV2	TRBJ1-4	-	CASSELVGVGEKLFF
TRBV7-4	TRBJ1-3	-	CASSFGRESGNTIYF
TRBV6-5	TRBJ2-7	-	CASSLGHGQLTYEQYF
TRBV3-1	TRBJ1-1	-	CASSPRRGNTEAFF
TRBV29-1	TRBJ1-3	-	CSVVANSGNTIYF
TRBV5-4	TRBJ2-7	-	CASSFSGSYEQYF
TRBV4-1	TRBJ1-4	-	CASSRGDGNEKLFF
TRBV19	TRBJ2-3	-	CASTAGRTSTDTQYF
TRBV6-5	TRBJ1-2	-	CASSLRDTNYGYTF
TRBV7-9	TRBJ1-1	TRBD1	CASSLAGTGRTEAFF
TRBV6-6	TRBJ1-3	TRBD1	CASSYPPRGQGSNTIYF
TRBV5-1	TRBJ2-5	-	CASRDTRMTETQYF
TRBV7-6	TRBJ2-5	TRBD2	CASSPPAAGGRKTQYF
TRBV3-1	TRBJ1-2	-	CASSQEGDRGYTF
TRBV20-1	TRBJ1-1	-	CSALFPITMNTEAFF
TRBV7-8	TRBJ1-1	TRBD1	CASSPRDRATEAFF
TRBV6-5	TRBJ1-5	TRBD1	CASGQVYSNQPQHF
TRBV11-2	TRBJ2-1	TRBD2	CASSLSGSRYNEQFF
TRBV6-1	TRBJ1-4	TRBD1	CASSEATGSATNEKLFF
TRBV3-1	TRBJ1-5	TRBD1	CASSPYRDRGNQPQHF
TRBV18	TRBJ2-7	-	CASSPGVEYEQYF